The 13 T cell receptor beta chains given below trace back to one sample, sequenced in a study of blood T cell repertoires in COVID-19. Only in-frame clones appear in the TCRdb table, and some are missing; sequencing was by immunoSEQ multiplex PCR. This table holds roughly 500,000 clones, more than 75% found once. The sample comprised PBMCs or T cells enriched from blood (not recorded which). Source of these receptors: a woman aged 35 to 49 who had recovered from COVID-19.

The chain has TRBV19 and TRBJ2-2; tentatively, D is TRBD2 (6 bases). The CDR3 covers 15 residues. Deletions cut 3 bases from V and 3 bases from J, with 11 bases between. Germline lookup yields CDR1 LNHDA and CDR2 SQIVND (reference sequence). CDR3 in amino acids: CASSISWGDTGELFF. The DNA of the CDR3 is TGTGCCAGTAGTATTTCCTGGGGGGACACCGGGGAGCTGTTTTTT.

The chain employs TRBV12-3 or TRBV12-4 and TRBJ2-7, with 7 bases lining up with TRBD1. This CDR3 comprises 13 residues. The J segment lost 6 bases and the V segment lost 1 base, leaving 3 bases of the junction unmatched. CDR3: CASSLVDRPEQYF. The CDR3 DNA reads as TGTGCCAGCAGTTTAGTGGACAGGCCCGAGCAGTACTTC.

The chain links TRBV19 to TRBJ2-2; tentatively, D is TRBD2 (5 bases). This CDR3 spans 16 amino acids. The V end lost 5 bases, the J end lost 1 base, and 14 bases lay between the germline ends. Germline V gene data show CDR1 as LNHDA and CDR2 as SQIVND (reference sequence). This CDR3 is CASSPSRAGNTGELFF. CDR3 DNA: TGTGCCAGTAGTCCATCCCGGGCGGGGAACACCGGGGAGCTGTTTTTT.

This clone showed up just once. V usage is TRBV5-1 and J usage is TRBJ2-1, with 16 bases fitting TRBD2. CDR3 size: 23 residues. Germline values: CDR1 SGHRS, CDR2 YFSETQ. J lost 0 bases, V lost 4 bases, and 19 bases had no gene match. The CDR3 DNA follows: TGCGCCAGCAGCGGGGACAGGGCCGGGACTAGCGGGAGGGCCGTGAGCTCCTACAATGAGCAGTTCTTC. Protein sequence: CASSGDRAGTSGRAVSSYNEQFF.

This clone is a singleton in its sample. The chain is built from TRBV18 and TRBJ1-2, with 7 bases that match TRBD1. The germline V gene has CDR1 KGHSH and CDR2 LQKENI. J gave up 3 bases and V 4 bases, and 8 bases lay outside the gene matches. CDR3 length: 15 amino acids. The CDR3 sequence: CASSHTGVIDYGYTF. CDR3 DNA: TGTGCCAGCTCACACACAGGGGTGATCGACTATGGCTACACCTTC.

V is TRBV7-2 and J is TRBJ1-1; tentative D call: TRBD1 (5 bases). The CDR3 length is 15 residues. V was pared by 2 bases and J by 4 bases, with 14 bases between. Per the germline V gene, CDR1 is SGHTA and CDR2 is FQGNSA. The CDR3 reads CASSLINAGSTEAFF. The DNA of the CDR3 is TGTGCCAGCAGCTTAATAAATGCAGGGTCCACTGAAGCTTTCTTT.

The CDR3 region has the DNA TGTGCCATCAGCCTGACTAGCGGGACCAAACGTGAGCAGTTCTTC. It codes for CAISLTSGTKREQFF. The chain recombines TRBV10-3 with TRBJ2-1, with TRBD2 matching 11 bases. With 6 bases clipped from V and 9 bases from J, the junction kept 10 bases outside the gene matches. The CDR3 runs to 15 residues. Germline V gene lookup returns CDR1 ENHRY and CDR2 SYGVKD.

A few counts support this clone. The CDR3 region has the DNA TGTGCCAGCAGTGAGCGGCTGTTGAATTCACCCCTCCACTTT. It is translated as CASSERLLNSPLHF. The chain links TRBV2 to TRBJ1-6, with D uncertain. Deletions cut 3 bases from V and 7 bases from J, with 10 bases between. The CDR3 contains 14 residues. CDR1 is SNHLY, CDR2 FYNNEI, per germline.

The chain is built from TRBV7-2 and TRBJ2-1; 8 bases align to TRBD1. Germline CDR1 and CDR2: SGHTA and FQGNSA. The J segment lost 4 bases and the V segment lost 7 bases, leaving 6 bases of the junction unmatched. This CDR3 has 14 residues. The chain's CDR3 is CASNPGGNYNEQFF. The CDR3 coding sequence is TGTGCCAGCAACCCAGGGGGCAATTACAATGAGCAGTTCTTC.

The CDR3 nucleotides read TGTGCCAGCAGCCCCCGGCTCAGGATGAACTACAATGAGCAGTTCTTC. Translated: CASSPRLRMNYNEQFF. The V call is TRBV13, the J call TRBJ2-1; D unclear. The germline gives CDR1 PRHDT, CDR2 FYEKMQ (reference sequence). Trimming cost V 5 bases and J 3 bases, with 17 bases left between them. CDR3 length: 16 residues.

The chain uses TRBV3-1 (or the pseudogene TRBV3-2) and TRBJ2-2; no clear D gene. This CDR3 contains 14 residues. Deletions cut 4 bases from V and 8 bases from J, with 14 bases between. Germline-derived CDR1 and CDR2 are LGHDT and YNNKEL (reference sequence). CDR3 sequence: CASSPQRLVGELFF. In nucleotides, the CDR3 is TGTGCCAGCAGCCCCCAGAGACTCGTTGGGGAGCTGTTTTTT.

The chain joins TRBV13 to TRBJ2-2, with 8 bases lining up with TRBD1. J gave up 5 bases and V 5 bases, and 7 bases lay outside the gene matches. This CDR3 comprises 15 residues. The germline CDR1 and CDR2 sequences are PRHDT and FYEKMQ (reference sequence). For the CDR3, the DNA is TGTGCCAGCAGCCCCTACCGGACAGGGACCGGGGAGCTGTTTTTT. Translating it yields CASSPYRTGTGELFF.

This sequence joins TRBV3-1 (or the pseudogene TRBV3-2) and TRBJ1-2, with D possibly being TRBD1 (6 bases). CDR3 size: 15 residues. In germline, CDR1 is LGHDT, CDR2 YNNKEL (reference sequence). V was clipped by 0 bases and J by 4 bases, with 12 bases between them. The CDR3 is CASSQDSQGPYGYTF. The CDR3 bases are TGTGCCAGCAGCCAAGATAGCCAGGGGCCCTATGGCTACACCTTC.